The sequence of this T cell receptor (beta chain) was determined in a study of shared clonotypes between healthy human individuals. Study outcomes and limitations: Sharing across four donors was highest in naive CD4 (roughly 5%) and lowest in memory CD8 (0.4%).

CD4+ cells underwent separation, giving CD45RA+ naive and CD45RA-negative memory subsets. As for this clone: Its antigen is not identified. Different DNA sequences within this sample yield the same CDR3.

Repertoires were generated with immunoSEQ multiplex PCR, while TCRdb's copy carries only in-frame clones and drops some. The repertoire consists of approximately 980,000 clones, with approximately 76% occurring once and the leading ten covering roughly 1.5%. Input material: memory CD4+ T cells sorted from blood. Subset given: CD45RA-negative fraction. The origin of this receptor is a man younger than 30 in good health.

The CDR3 DNA follows: TGCGCCAGCAGCTTACAGGGGGCGAGCACAGATACGCAGTATTTT. This translates into CASSLQGASTDTQYF. The chain joins TRBV5-1 to TRBJ2-3, with 9 bases matching TRBD1. The CDR3 sequence is 15 residues long. From germline, CDR1 is SGHRS and CDR2 YFSETQ. With V trimmed by 2 bases and J by 0 bases, 1 base remained unmatched.